This TCR beta chain was obtained from a study of PD-1 blockade in classical Hodgkin lymphoma. Whole-study findings and limits: Newly diagnosed patients had baseline TCR diversity that was reportedly lower than that of healthy donors. Why the repertoires differ is still unclear, perhaps disease activity or prior therapy. CD4+ TCR diversity climbed significantly by C4D1, unlike CD8+ TCR diversity.

Some clones are missing from TCRdb's copy, which holds only in-frame ones; the method was immunoSEQ multiplex PCR. The sample has tens of thousands of clones, about three quarters seen once. This clone was observed many times. Antigen: not known. Other DNA sequences in the sample encode the same CDR3. The CDR3 has 14 residues. Between the trimmed V and J ends, which lost 0 bases and 1 base, there was a span of 7 bases. Germline V CDR1 and CDR2: SGHRS, YFSETQ. Relapse was seen in all patients after autologous stem cell transplantation, and brentuximab vedotin exposure was variable. The J gene is TRBJ1-1, the V gene TRBV5-1; D is ambiguous. The material sequenced was peripheral blood mononuclear cells (PBMCs), taken at baseline. The clonotype originates from a human donor with classical Hodgkin lymphoma. This chain's CDR3 is CASSLAAANTEAFF. The CDR3 DNA sequence: TGCGCCAGCAGCTTGGCGGCAGCGAACACTGAAGCTTTCTTT. Variable domain in full (rest from reference TRBV5-1 and TRBJ1-1): KAGVTQTPRYLIKTRGQQVTLSCSPISGHRSVSWYQQTPGQGLQFLFEYFSETQRNKGNFPGRFSGRQFSNSRSEMNVSTLELGDSALYLCASSLAAANTEAFFGQGTRLTVV.